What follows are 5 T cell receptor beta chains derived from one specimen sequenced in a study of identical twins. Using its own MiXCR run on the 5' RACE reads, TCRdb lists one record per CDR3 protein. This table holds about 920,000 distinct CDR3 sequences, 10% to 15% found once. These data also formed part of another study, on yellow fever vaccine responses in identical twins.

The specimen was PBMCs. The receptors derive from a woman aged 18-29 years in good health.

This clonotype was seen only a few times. The CDR3 sequence: CASSSGTQRQETQYF. The CDR3 DNA reads as TGCGCCAGCAGCTCCGGGACACAACGTCAAGAGACCCAGTACTTC. The V and J genes are TRBV5-1 and TRBJ2-5; D may be TRBD1 (6 bases). The germline CDR1 and CDR2 sequences are SGHRS and YFSETQ. CDR3 length equals 15 residues. The germline V and J ends were trimmed by 3 bases and 2 bases, with 14 bases remaining between them.

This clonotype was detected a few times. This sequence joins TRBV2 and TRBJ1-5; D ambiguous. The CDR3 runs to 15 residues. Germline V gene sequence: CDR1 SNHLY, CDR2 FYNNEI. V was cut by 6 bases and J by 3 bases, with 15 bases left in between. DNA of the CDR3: TGTGCCAGCAGGTCCCCTCCGGGCTTCAATCAGCCCCAGCATTTT. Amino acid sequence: CASRSPPGFNQPQHF.

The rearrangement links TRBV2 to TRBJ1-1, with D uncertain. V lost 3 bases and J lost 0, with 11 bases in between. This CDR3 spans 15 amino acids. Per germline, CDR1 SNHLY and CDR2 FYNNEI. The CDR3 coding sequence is TGTGCCAGCAGTGATTCGCGCGGAATGAACACTGAAGCTTTCTTT. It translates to CASSDSRGMNTEAFF.

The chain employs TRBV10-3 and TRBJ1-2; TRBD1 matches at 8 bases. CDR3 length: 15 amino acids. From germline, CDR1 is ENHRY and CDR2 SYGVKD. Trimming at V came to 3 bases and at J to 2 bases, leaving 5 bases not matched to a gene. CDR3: CAISDSRDRNYGYTF. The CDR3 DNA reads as TGTGCCATCAGTGATAGCCGGGACAGGAACTATGGCTACACCTTC.

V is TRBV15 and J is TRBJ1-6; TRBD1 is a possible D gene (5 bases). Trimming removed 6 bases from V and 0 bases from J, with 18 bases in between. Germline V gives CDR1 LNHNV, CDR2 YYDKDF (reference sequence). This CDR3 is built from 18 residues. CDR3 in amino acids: CATSPSAYRSSYNSPLHF. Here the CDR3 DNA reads TGTGCCACCAGTCCGTCCGCCTACAGGAGCTCCTATAATTCACCCCTCCACTTT.